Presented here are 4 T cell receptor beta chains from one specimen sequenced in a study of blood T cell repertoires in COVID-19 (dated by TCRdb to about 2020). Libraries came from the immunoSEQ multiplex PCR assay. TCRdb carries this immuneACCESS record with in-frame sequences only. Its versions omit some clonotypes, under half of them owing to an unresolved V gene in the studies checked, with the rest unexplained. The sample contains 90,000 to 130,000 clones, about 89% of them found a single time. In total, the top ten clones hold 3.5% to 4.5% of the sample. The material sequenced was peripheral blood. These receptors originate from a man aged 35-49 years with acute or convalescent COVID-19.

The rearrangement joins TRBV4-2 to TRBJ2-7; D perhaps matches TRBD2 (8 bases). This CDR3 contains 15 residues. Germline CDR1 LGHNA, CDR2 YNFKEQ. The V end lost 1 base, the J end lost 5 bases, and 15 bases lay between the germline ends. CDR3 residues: CASSQAGGLVNEQYF. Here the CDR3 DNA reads TGTGCCAGCAGCCAAGCAGGGGGACTAGTTAACGAGCAGTACTTC.

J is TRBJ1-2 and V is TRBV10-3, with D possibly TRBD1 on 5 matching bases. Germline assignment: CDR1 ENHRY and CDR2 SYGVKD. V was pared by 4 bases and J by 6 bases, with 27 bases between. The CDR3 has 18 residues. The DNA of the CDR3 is TGTGCCATCAGTGTAAGGACATCAGACTCGAACCCGGGGGATGGCTACACCTTC. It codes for CAISVRTSDSNPGDGYTF.

CDR3 coding DNA: TGTGCCAGCAGCTTGAAACAGGGGGCGCGGGCCAAAAACATTCAGTACTTC. Encoded protein: CASSLKQGARAKNIQYF. The gene calls are TRBV5-4 and TRBJ2-4; 9 nucleotides align to TRBD1. This CDR3 contains 17 residues. Trimming removed 1 base from V and 1 base from J; junction bases left unmatched: 6. Per germline, CDR1 SGHNT and CDR2 YYREEE (reference sequence).

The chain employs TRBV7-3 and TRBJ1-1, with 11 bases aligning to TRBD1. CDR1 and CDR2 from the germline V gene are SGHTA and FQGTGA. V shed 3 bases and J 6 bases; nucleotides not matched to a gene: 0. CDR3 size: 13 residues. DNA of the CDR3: TGTGCCAGCAGCTTGGGACAGGGGGCTGAAGCTTTCTTT. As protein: CASSLGQGAEAFF.